The rows below give T cell receptor beta chains drawn from one sample of a study of metastatic and nonmetastatic thyroid tumors. TCRdb ran MiXCR on the PCR reads. This repertoire shows tens of thousands of clones, more than 20% found once; its top ten account for about 4.6%. Sequenced sample: adjacent normal tissue. The receptors derive from a female donor with papillary thyroid cancer or a benign thyroid nodule (not recorded which). Some clones in this sample may be carry-over from other donors' samples. Both conserved end residues are part of each CDR3. The D gene is left open where the match is weak. Clone size, where shown, is once, few, many, or a class for clones that have expanded.

v_call: TRBV7-6; j_call: TRBJ1-5; clone_size: -; cdr3_length: 14; d_call: TRBD1; cdr3_aa: CASSFGTVTDTQHF; cdr3_nt: TGTGCCAGCAGCTTCGGGACAGTCACGGATACGCAGCATTTT
v_call: TRBV27; j_call: TRBJ1-6; clone_size: many; cdr3_length: 15; d_call: -; cdr3_aa: CTSTLLSSYNSPLHF; cdr3_nt: TGTACCAGCACCCTCCTGAGCTCCTATAATTCACCCCTCCACTTT
v_call: TRBV12-3/TRBV12-4; j_call: TRBJ2-2; clone_size: few; cdr3_length: 14; d_call: -; cdr3_aa: CASSLLQNAGELFF; cdr3_nt: TGTGCCAGCAGTTTATTACAGAACGCCGGGGAGCTGTTTTTT
v_call: TRBV25-1; j_call: TRBJ2-2; clone_size: many; cdr3_length: 13; d_call: -; cdr3_aa: CASRPTNTGELFF; cdr3_nt: TGTGCCAGCAGGCCTACGAACACCGGGGAGCTGTTTTTT
v_call: TRBV15; j_call: TRBJ1-5; clone_size: medium-sized; cdr3_length: 14; d_call: -; cdr3_aa: CATSKGLGDQPQHF; cdr3_nt: TGTGCCACCAGCAAAGGGCTGGGGGATCAGCCCCAGCATTTT
v_call: TRBV7-3; j_call: TRBJ2-3; clone_size: many; cdr3_length: 13; d_call: -; cdr3_aa: CASSLGHTDTQYF; cdr3_nt: TGTGCCAGCAGCTTGGGACACACAGATACGCAGTATTTT
v_call: TRBV6-1; j_call: TRBJ2-1; clone_size: medium-sized; cdr3_length: 15; d_call: -; cdr3_aa: CASSSEVPIYNEQFF; cdr3_nt: TGTGCCAGCAGTTCCGAGGTCCCAATTTACAATGAGCAGTTCTTC
v_call: TRBV10-3; j_call: TRBJ2-7; clone_size: medium-sized; cdr3_length: 13; d_call: TRBD2; cdr3_aa: CATSLAADYEQYF; cdr3_nt: TGTGCCACCTCCCTAGCGGCAGACTACGAGCAGTACTTC
v_call: TRBV14; j_call: TRBJ2-7; clone_size: many; cdr3_length: 12; d_call: -; cdr3_aa: CASSQGGYEQYF; cdr3_nt: TGTGCCAGCAGCCAAGGGGGCTACGAGCAGTACTTC
v_call: TRBV29-1; j_call: TRBJ2-7; clone_size: few; cdr3_length: 15; d_call: -; cdr3_aa: CSVTFGRGVNYEQYF; cdr3_nt: TGCAGCGTTACATTTGGGAGAGGGGTTAACTACGAGCAGTACTTC
v_call: TRBV5-4; j_call: TRBJ1-1; clone_size: many; cdr3_length: 16; d_call: -; cdr3_aa: CASSLAGSGSGTEAFF; cdr3_nt: TGTGCCAGCAGCTTGGCCGGTTCTGGGTCGGGCACTGAAGCTTTCTTT
v_call: TRBV6-2/TRBV6-3; j_call: TRBJ2-6; clone_size: few; cdr3_length: 16; d_call: -; cdr3_aa: CASSLLPTAGDNALTF; cdr3_nt: TGTGCCAGCAGTTTACTCCCGACGGCTGGGGACAACGCCCTGACTTTC
v_call: TRBV10-2; j_call: TRBJ1-5; clone_size: -; cdr3_length: 18; d_call: -; cdr3_aa: CASSRRDGGPYSNQPQHF; cdr3_nt: TGCGCCAGCAGTAGGAGGGACGGGGGCCCTTATAGCAATCAGCCCCAGCATTTT
v_call: TRBV7-2; j_call: TRBJ2-3; clone_size: many; cdr3_length: 17; d_call: -; cdr3_aa: CASSLPRQSSSTDTQYF; cdr3_nt: TGTGCCAGCAGCTTACCCAGACAGTCCTCTAGCACAGATACGCAGTATTTT
v_call: TRBV6-2/TRBV6-3; j_call: TRBJ2-5; clone_size: -; cdr3_length: 15; d_call: -; cdr3_aa: CASSYEGGPRETEYF; cdr3_nt: TGTGCCAGTAGTTACGAAGGGGGCCCTCGGGAGACCGAGTACTTC
v_call: TRBV6-1; j_call: TRBJ2-7; clone_size: few; cdr3_length: 16; d_call: TRBD2; cdr3_aa: CASRRLSSGSPYEQYF; cdr3_nt: TGTGCCAGCAGGCGACTGAGTAGCGGGAGTCCCTACGAGCAGTACTTC
v_call: TRBV20-1; j_call: TRBJ2-1; clone_size: -; cdr3_length: 12; d_call: -; cdr3_aa: CSVESVINEQFF; cdr3_nt: TGCAGTGTGGAGAGTGTGATCAATGAGCAGTTCTTC
v_call: TRBV11-2; j_call: TRBJ2-3; clone_size: many; cdr3_length: 13; d_call: TRBD2; cdr3_aa: CASGLAGPDTQYF; cdr3_nt: TGTGCCAGCGGGCTAGCGGGACCAGATACGCAGTATTTT
v_call: TRBV28; j_call: TRBJ2-6; clone_size: few; cdr3_length: 17; d_call: -; cdr3_aa: CASTEGYRASGTIVLTF; cdr3_nt: TGTGCCAGCACAGAGGGTTACAGGGCCTCTGGGACCATCGTCCTGACTTTC
v_call: TRBV28; j_call: TRBJ2-3; clone_size: many; cdr3_length: 13; d_call: -; cdr3_aa: CASSLDLTDTQYF; cdr3_nt: TGTGCCAGCAGCTTGGACCTCACAGATACGCAGTATTTT
v_call: TRBV28; j_call: TRBJ2-7; clone_size: few; cdr3_length: 16; d_call: -; cdr3_aa: CASTEGGQGSSYEQYF; cdr3_nt: TGTGCCAGCACCGAAGGGGGTCAAGGGAGCTCCTACGAACAGTACTTC
v_call: TRBV5-1; j_call: TRBJ1-1; clone_size: many; cdr3_length: 13; d_call: -; cdr3_aa: CASSLEPNTEAFF; cdr3_nt: TGCGCCAGCAGCTTGGAACCGAACACTGAAGCTTTCTTT
v_call: TRBV28; j_call: TRBJ1-2; clone_size: few; cdr3_length: 13; d_call: -; cdr3_aa: CASMRDVNYGYTF; cdr3_nt: TGTGCCAGCATGCGGGACGTGAACTATGGCTACACCTTC
v_call: TRBV6-1; j_call: TRBJ2-2; clone_size: medium-sized; cdr3_length: 15; d_call: -; cdr3_aa: CASNPQGRGDGELFF; cdr3_nt: TGTGCCAGCAACCCCCAGGGCAGGGGGGACGGGGAGCTGTTTTTT
v_call: TRBV6-1; j_call: TRBJ1-3; clone_size: few; cdr3_length: 15; d_call: -; cdr3_aa: CASSESPSSGNTIYF; cdr3_nt: TGTGCCAGCAGTGAATCTCCCTCCTCTGGAAACACCATATATTTT
v_call: TRBV28; j_call: TRBJ1-4; clone_size: many; cdr3_length: 17; d_call: -; cdr3_aa: CASSPIVNRKFNEKLFF; cdr3_nt: TGTGCCAGCAGTCCGATAGTCAACCGCAAGTTTAATGAAAAACTGTTTTTT
v_call: TRBV7-2; j_call: TRBJ2-1; clone_size: many; cdr3_length: 15; d_call: -; cdr3_aa: CASSSILGTYNEQFF; cdr3_nt: TGTGCCAGCAGCTCCATTCTAGGGACCTACAATGAGCAGTTCTTC
v_call: TRBV2; j_call: TRBJ1-2; clone_size: few; cdr3_length: 15; d_call: -; cdr3_aa: CASSEDKGVLAGYTF; cdr3_nt: TGTGCCAGCAGTGAAGATAAGGGCGTCCTTGCCGGCTACACCTTC
v_call: TRBV27; j_call: TRBJ2-3; clone_size: many; cdr3_length: 15; d_call: TRBD2; cdr3_aa: CASSFYSGVTDTQYF; cdr3_nt: TGTGCCAGCAGTTTCTATAGCGGGGTCACAGATACGCAGTATTTT
v_call: TRBV28; j_call: TRBJ1-2; clone_size: many; cdr3_length: 13; d_call: -; cdr3_aa: CASSLSKIGGYTF; cdr3_nt: TGTGCCAGCAGTTTATCTAAGATAGGGGGCTACACCTTC
v_call: TRBV6-1; j_call: TRBJ2-1; clone_size: -; cdr3_length: 16; d_call: TRBD2; cdr3_aa: CASRAGTSGMYNEQFF; cdr3_nt: TGTGCCAGCAGGGCCGGGACTAGCGGGATGTACAATGAGCAGTTCTTC
v_call: TRBV15; j_call: TRBJ1-2; clone_size: many; cdr3_length: 15; d_call: -; cdr3_aa: CATSHPFAVANGYTF; cdr3_nt: TGTGCCACCAGCCACCCTTTTGCGGTAGCGAATGGCTACACCTTC
v_call: TRBV29-1; j_call: TRBJ2-7; clone_size: -; cdr3_length: 16; d_call: TRBD2; cdr3_aa: CSVEGRASGRIDEQYF; cdr3_nt: TGCAGCGTTGAGGGCAGGGCTAGCGGGCGTATTGACGAGCAGTACTTC
v_call: TRBV10-1; j_call: TRBJ2-3; clone_size: -; cdr3_length: 19; d_call: TRBD2; cdr3_aa: CASSGPTSGRAYDTDTQYF; cdr3_nt: TGCGCCAGCAGTGGGCCGACTAGCGGGAGGGCCTATGACACAGATACGCAGTATTTT
v_call: TRBV4-3; j_call: TRBJ1-2; clone_size: many; cdr3_length: 16; d_call: TRBD1; cdr3_aa: CASSQDWTGIFGGYTF; cdr3_nt: TGCGCCAGCAGCCAAGATTGGACAGGGATCTTCGGTGGCTACACCTTC
v_call: TRBV27; j_call: TRBJ2-7; clone_size: -; cdr3_length: 16; d_call: TRBD2; cdr3_aa: CASSRSVAGNNYEQYF; cdr3_nt: TGTGCCAGCAGTCGGTCGGTAGCGGGCAATAACTACGAGCAGTACTTC
v_call: TRBV27; j_call: TRBJ1-6; clone_size: -; cdr3_length: 14; d_call: -; cdr3_aa: CASRRDSSNSPLNF; cdr3_nt: TGTGCCAGCAGACGAGACAGCAGCAATTCACCCCTCAACTTT
v_call: TRBV27; j_call: TRBJ2-7; clone_size: few; cdr3_length: 15; d_call: -; cdr3_aa: CASLPARAGDNEQYF; cdr3_nt: TGTGCCAGCCTCCCAGCCCGGGCGGGGGACAACGAGCAGTACTTC
v_call: TRBV20-1; j_call: TRBJ1-2; clone_size: many; cdr3_length: 15; d_call: TRBD1; cdr3_aa: CSADRGGETNYGYTF; cdr3_nt: TGCAGTGCCGACAGGGGGGGGGAAACTAACTATGGCTACACCTTC
v_call: TRBV28; j_call: TRBJ1-5; clone_size: many; cdr3_length: 16; d_call: TRBD1; cdr3_aa: CASSSYGTGPLQPQHF; cdr3_nt: TGTGCCAGCAGTTCTTATGGGACAGGGCCTTTACAGCCTCAGCATTTT
v_call: TRBV27; j_call: TRBJ2-7; clone_size: medium-sized; cdr3_length: 15; d_call: TRBD2; cdr3_aa: CASSTQGAGGYEQYF; cdr3_nt: TGTGCCAGCAGTACCCAGGGAGCGGGAGGGTACGAGCAGTACTTC
v_call: TRBV27; j_call: TRBJ1-4; clone_size: -; cdr3_length: 16; d_call: -; cdr3_aa: CASSSQPPGVNEKLFF; cdr3_nt: TGTGCCAGCAGTTCTCAGCCCCCCGGAGTCAATGAAAAACTGTTTTTT
v_call: TRBV6-1; j_call: TRBJ1-5; clone_size: many; cdr3_length: 16; d_call: -; cdr3_aa: CASRRRGSWGNQPQHF; cdr3_nt: TGTGCCAGCAGGCGGAGGGGCTCTTGGGGCAATCAGCCCCAGCATTTT
v_call: TRBV19; j_call: TRBJ2-3; clone_size: many; cdr3_length: 14; d_call: TRBD2; cdr3_aa: CASSIAGGPDTQYF; cdr3_nt: TGTGCCAGTAGTATAGCGGGAGGGCCAGATACGCAGTATTTT
v_call: TRBV11-2; j_call: TRBJ2-3; clone_size: many; cdr3_length: 15; d_call: -; cdr3_aa: CASSLAVTSTDTQYF; cdr3_nt: TGTGCCAGCAGCTTAGCTGTAACCAGCACAGATACGCAGTATTTT